Sequencing of this T cell receptor (beta chain) was carried out in a study of breast tumors, draining lymph nodes, adjacent tissues listed by TCRdb under 2016. Looking at the study overall: TCR beta repertoires were compared across tumor, adjacent nontumor tissue and axillary lymph nodes obtained from breast cancer patients. In human breast cancer, the study set out to evaluate how tumor, surrounding tissue and draining lymph node repertoires relate to one another and whether T cells may move between these sites.

This sample was sequenced with an Illumina HiSeq 2000. Multiplex PCR amplification was used to build the TCR beta chain libraries. The amplified TCR beta chain products were analyzed by high-throughput sequencing. TCRdb trimmed public reads at Q25 via fastp, called clones via MiXCR and kept in-frame beta chains. CDR3 protein duplicates are merged, each entry listing the most common genes and DNA. This sample lists about 150,000 distinct CDR3 sequences; 32% were detected once. The ten largest clones capture approximately 2.3% of the sample. From its cysteine to its phenylalanine, the CDR3 spans 16 amino acids. The sequence is cut down to CDR3 DNA, 48 bases in frame from base 1. V was cut back by 4 bases and J by 4 bases, leaving a gap of 19 bases between them. Looking up the germline V gene yields CDR1 SQVTM and CDR2 ANQGSEA. The lymph node samples were taken from the axillary draining lymph nodes of breast cancer patients.

General findings and caveats noted by the study authors: Tumor and nontumor tissue repertoires were significantly more similar in luminal-like than in basal-like breast cancer. The data were considered consistent with the idea that most tumor T cells come from the lymph node and then expand in tumor tissue. T-cell repertoire diversity in tumors was found to be lower than in lymph nodes but higher than in nontumor tissue, and preferential V and J gene usage was observed. Rather than being directly demonstrated, the conclusion that tumor T cells originate in lymph nodes was presented as consistent with a hypothesis.

This clonotype appeared many times. The antigen this receptor binds is unknown. The input lacks base qualities; no much larger clone sits a single base away. The sample was axillary lymph node tissue. The TCR was taken from a female donor with breast cancer. Some clones in this sample may be carry-over from other donors' samples. The sequence is built from TRBV29-1 and TRBJ2-2, with TRBD1 perhaps the D gene, on 5 matching bases. The CDR3 is CSVAIQGPRITGELFF. The sequenced DNA: TGCAGCGTTGCGATTCAGGGTCCGCGGATCACCGGGGAGCTGTTTTTT.